These T cell receptor beta chains were read from a single sample in a study of T-cell reconstitution after alpha-beta-depleted transplantation in children. TCRdb reprocessed the PCR reads with MiXCR, giving one entry per CDR3 protein. The sample lists about 610,000 distinct CDR3 sequences; 10% to 13% were seen once. Sequencing was performed on PBMCs from the stem cell graft donor, taken from the stem cell graft. Receptors were obtained from a human donor who donated a stem cell graft to a child with acute myeloid leukemia. CDR3s include the opening cysteine and the closing phenylalanine or tryptophan. Each record gives: J gene, clone size, D gene, V gene, CDR3 protein, CDR3 DNA. D genes are given only for firm matches. The listing skips clone size in some rows; elsewhere it reads once, few, many or a size class.

j_gene: TRBJ2-5
abundance: NA
d_gene: TRBD2
v_gene: TRBV29-1
CDR3aa: CSVGTSAQETQYF
CDR3nt: TGCAGCGTTGGGACTAGCGCCCAAGAGACCCAGTACTTC

j_gene: TRBJ1-6
abundance: few
d_gene: NA
v_gene: TRBV7-6
CDR3aa: CASSLVRDFDSPLHF
CDR3nt: TGTGCCAGCAGCTTAGTCCGCGATTTTGATTCACCCCTCCACTTT

j_gene: TRBJ2-3
abundance: NA
d_gene: TRBD2
v_gene: TRBV10-3
CDR3aa: CATRERTSADTQYF
CDR3nt: TGTGCCACTAGAGAGAGGACTAGTGCAGATACGCAGTATTTT

j_gene: TRBJ2-5
abundance: few
d_gene: TRBD2
v_gene: TRBV4-2
CDR3aa: CASSQDGSGSLETQYF
CDR3nt: TGTGCCAGCAGCCAAGATGGAAGCGGGAGTTTGGAGACCCAGTACTTC

j_gene: TRBJ2-1
abundance: few
d_gene: NA
v_gene: TRBV14
CDR3aa: CASSQDRVTEQFF
CDR3nt: TGTGCCAGCAGCCAAGATCGGGTTACTGAGCAGTTCTTC

j_gene: TRBJ2-3
abundance: many
d_gene: NA
v_gene: TRBV14
CDR3aa: CASSQGRATDTQYF
CDR3nt: TGTGCCAGCAGCCAAGGCAGGGCCACAGATACGCAGTATTTT

j_gene: TRBJ2-7
abundance: many
d_gene: NA
v_gene: TRBV10-3
CDR3aa: CAISQDAYEQYF
CDR3nt: TGTGCCATCAGCCAGGATGCCTACGAGCAGTACTTC

j_gene: TRBJ2-3
abundance: many
d_gene: TRBD1
v_gene: TRBV12-3/TRBV12-4
CDR3aa: CASRTRTGPYHDTQYF
CDR3nt: TGTGCCAGCAGAACGAGGACAGGGCCATATCACGATACGCAGTATTTT

j_gene: TRBJ2-1
abundance: many
d_gene: NA
v_gene: TRBV6-2/TRBV6-3
CDR3aa: CASSYRGRIYNEQFF
CDR3nt: TGTGCCAGCAGTTATCGGGGGAGGATCTACAATGAGCAGTTCTTC

j_gene: TRBJ1-1
abundance: NA
d_gene: NA
v_gene: TRBV6-2/TRBV6-3
CDR3aa: CASSYQWGRTEAFF
CDR3nt: TGTGCCAGCAGTTACCAGTGGGGGAGGACTGAAGCTTTCTTT

j_gene: TRBJ2-1
abundance: NA
d_gene: NA
v_gene: TRBV24-1
CDR3aa: CATSAPASRGTNEQFF
CDR3nt: TGTGCCACCAGTGCCCCCGCTTCGAGGGGTACAAATGAGCAGTTCTTC

j_gene: TRBJ2-2
abundance: few
d_gene: TRBD2
v_gene: TRBV10-3
CDR3aa: CAISGTSDNTGELFF
CDR3nt: TGTGCCATCAGCGGGACTAGCGACAACACCGGGGAGCTGTTTTTT

j_gene: TRBJ2-1
abundance: NA
d_gene: TRBD2
v_gene: TRBV6-1
CDR3aa: CATIRLAGRSYNEQFF
CDR3nt: TGTGCCACCATACGCCTAGCGGGTCGTTCCTACAATGAGCAGTTCTTC

j_gene: TRBJ2-7
abundance: few
d_gene: TRBD2
v_gene: TRBV7-2
CDR3aa: CASNPTGRTSGRRKQYF
CDR3nt: TGTGCCAGCAACCCCACGGGCCGGACTAGCGGGAGGAGGAAGCAGTACTTC

j_gene: TRBJ2-2
abundance: few
d_gene: TRBD2
v_gene: TRBV9
CDR3aa: CASSPWTSGRETGELFF
CDR3nt: TGTGCCAGCAGCCCCTGGACTAGCGGGAGAGAGACCGGGGAGCTGTTTTTT

j_gene: TRBJ2-7
abundance: NA
d_gene: NA
v_gene: TRBV7-9
CDR3aa: CASSSGDRDSSSYEQYF
CDR3nt: TGTGCCAGCAGCTCCGGGGACCGGGACTCTTCCTCCTACGAGCAGTACTTC

j_gene: TRBJ1-6
abundance: few
d_gene: TRBD1
v_gene: TRBV29-1
CDR3aa: CSVMTGANNSPLHF
CDR3nt: TGCAGCGTTATGACAGGGGCGAATAATTCACCCCTCCACTTT

j_gene: TRBJ1-4
abundance: few
d_gene: NA
v_gene: TRBV11-2
CDR3aa: CASSLRRGSNEKLFF
CDR3nt: TGTGCCAGCAGCCTACGACGGGGGTCTAATGAAAAACTGTTTTTT